Each of the 28 T cell receptor beta chains below was sequenced from the same sample in a study of T cell responses to AZD1222 COVID-19 vaccine. Here immunoSEQ multiplex PCR was the method, and the copy in TCRdb shows in-frame clones only, minus some. The top ten clones hold around 6.9% of a sample with roughly 150,000 clones, 85% to 90% of them seen once. The specimen was peripheral blood, collected on day 0 of AZD1222 vaccination. The source of these receptors is an adult in good health.

J is TRBJ2-2 and V is TRBV12-5; 9 bases match TRBD1. Unmatched junction bases numbered 5, after V lost 6 bases and J lost 3 bases. The CDR3 runs to 15 residues. CDR1 LGHNT and CDR2 FRNRAP come from the germline V gene. CDR3: CASGRDRVYTGELFF. The CDR3 region has the DNA TGTGCTAGTGGCAGGGACAGGGTTTACACCGGGGAGCTGTTTTTT.

This clone was observed a single time. V is TRBV2 and J is TRBJ2-5, with D unresolved. This CDR3 is built from 15 residues. V lost 4 bases and J lost 4, with 16 bases in between. The germline V gene encodes CDR1 SNHLY and CDR2 FYNNEI. The CDR3 region has the DNA TGTGCCAGCAGTGTAGGTAGTAATATCCCAGAGACCCAGTACTTC. It is translated as CASSVGSNIPETQYF.

This clone was recorded once. This chain connects TRBV14 to TRBJ2-5; weak D call: TRBD2 (6 bases). The CDR3 loop spans 15 amino acids. V was pared by 5 bases and J by 5 bases, with 18 bases between. Germline CDR1 SGHDN, CDR2 FVKESK. The CDR3 coding sequence is TGTGCCAGCAGCGGGGGGAGCCACTCGGGTGAGACCCAGTACTTC. Its protein product is CASSGGSHSGETQYF.

This chain joins TRBV6-5 and TRBJ2-7, with D possibly TRBD2 on 5 matching bases. V lost 8 bases, J lost 5 bases, and 13 bases lay in between. Germline V gene lookup returns CDR1 MNHEY and CDR2 SVGAGI. The CDR3 contains 12 residues. Written as DNA, the CDR3 is TGTGCCAGCGGACCGACGGGGAACGAGCAGTACTTC. Translation gives CASGPTGNEQYF.

This rearrangement joins TRBV24-1 to TRBJ2-1; D ambiguous. V was pared by 1 base and J by 8 bases, with 8 bases between. Germline CDR1 and CDR2: KGHDR and SFDVKD. This CDR3 is built from 13 residues. CDR3 protein: CATSDLINDEQFF. In DNA form, the CDR3 reads TGTGCCACCAGTGATTTAATCAACGATGAGCAGTTCTTC.

This clone was seen a single time. This chain connects TRBV28 to TRBJ1-4, with D possibly matching TRBD1 (6 bases). This CDR3 region has 18 residues. Trimming removed 5 bases from V and 0 bases from J, with 19 bases in between. CDR1 and CDR2 from the germline V gene are MDHEN and SYDVKM. The CDR3 DNA reads TGTGCCAGCAGTGATAGCAGGGGCCTAGGGTCAACTAATGAAAAACTGTTTTTT. Translation gives CASSDSRGLGSTNEKLFF.

V and J are TRBV6-4 and TRBJ2-1; 8 bases are a match to TRBD1. From germline, CDR1 is MRHNA and CDR2 SNTAGT. After removal of 2 bases from V and 7 bases from J, the junction contained 7 bases not matched to a gene. CDR3 length: 15 amino acids. The CDR3 region is CASSDRMTGVNEQFF. The CDR3 nucleotides read TGTGCCAGCAGTGACAGGATGACAGGGGTTAATGAGCAGTTCTTC.

The gene calls are TRBV7-3 and TRBJ2-7; the D is unclear. Trimming left V 4 bases short and J 4 bases short, with 17 bases between. Germline V gene sequence: CDR1 SGHTA, CDR2 FQGTGA. CDR3 length equals 15 residues. This CDR3 is CASSSRPRRSYEQYV. In nucleotides, the CDR3 is TGTGCCAGCAGCTCTAGGCCTCGAAGATCTTACGAGCAGTACGTC.

The chain uses TRBV7-6 and TRBJ2-7; no reliable D call. Germline-derived CDR1 and CDR2 are SGHVS and FNYEAQ. This CDR3 contains 13 residues. V was clipped by 0 bases and J by 5 bases, with 8 bases between them. The CDR3 region has the DNA TGTGCCAGCAGCTTAGCGGGATCAGACGAGCAGTACTTC. Translated: CASSLAGSDEQYF. Full variable domain (remainder filled in from reference TRBV7-6 and TRBJ2-7): GAGVSQSPRYKVTKRGQDVALRCDPISGHVSLYWYRQALGQGPEFLTYFNYEAQQDKSGLPNDRFSAERPEGSISTLTIQRTEQRDSAMYRCASSLAGSDEQYFGPGTRLTVT.

The chain recombines TRBV25-1 with TRBJ1-1, with 8 bases aligning to TRBD1. This CDR3 has 11 residues. Trimming removed 4 bases from V and 10 bases from J; junction bases left unmatched: 2. The germline gives CDR1 MGHDK, CDR2 SYGVNS. The CDR3 DNA sequence: TGTGCCAGCAGTGCTGGACAGGGAGCTTTCTTT. Translation gives CASSAGQGAFF.

The gene calls are TRBV7-2 and TRBJ2-2; the D is unclear. Germline V gene data show CDR1 as SGHTA and CDR2 as FQGNSA. V shed 3 bases and J shed 1 base, with 9 bases lying between them. CDR3 length: 15 amino acids. CDR3: CASSFGQVNTGELFF. The CDR3 DNA follows: TGTGCCAGCAGCTTTGGCCAGGTGAACACCGGGGAGCTGTTTTTT.

The DNA for the CDR3 is TGTGCCACCACAGGCGGGACGGACGCGAACACCGGGGAGCTGTTTTTT. Translating it yields CATTGGTDANTGELFF. The chain carries TRBV24-1 and TRBJ2-2; D is perhaps TRBD2 (6 bases). Germline loops: CDR1 KGHDR, CDR2 SFDVKD. V shed 8 bases and J shed 0 bases, with 15 bases lying between them. This CDR3 contains 16 residues.

CDR3 protein: CASSLDGTGHNYGYTF. The CDR3 nucleotides read TGTGCCAGCAGCTTAGACGGAACAGGGCATAACTATGGCTACACCTTC. V is TRBV7-8 and J is TRBJ1-2, with a possible D match to TRBD1 (6 bases). The CDR3 runs 16 residues. CDR1 is SGHVS and CDR2 is FQNEAQ in the germline V gene. Deletions cut 1 base from V and 1 base from J, with 13 bases between.

The V call is TRBV5-4, the J call TRBJ2-3; D unresolved. This CDR3 contains 15 residues. In germline, CDR1 is SGHNT, CDR2 YYREEE (reference sequence). The germline V and J ends were trimmed by 1 base and 2 bases, with 11 bases remaining between them. CDR3 residues: CASSLLVASTDTQYF. As DNA, the CDR3 is TGTGCCAGCAGCTTGTTAGTCGCATCCACAGATACGCAGTATTTT.

The chain combines TRBV5-4 with TRBJ2-1, with D perhaps given as TRBD1 or TRBD2 (5 bases each). From germline, CDR1 is SGHNT and CDR2 YYREEE (reference sequence). The CDR3 is 15 residues long. Trimming removed 0 bases from V and 1 base from J, with 8 bases in between. The CDR3 DNA reads TGTGCCAGCAGCTTGGGGGGGACGTCCTACAATGAGCAGTTCTTC. Protein product: CASSLGGTSYNEQFF. The full variable domain, its missing parts supplied by reference TRBV5-4 and TRBJ2-1, is ETGVTQSPTHLIKTRGQQVTLRCSSQSGHNTVSWYQQALGQGPQFIFQYYREEENGRGNFPPRFSGLQFPNYSSELNVNALELDDSALYLCASSLGGTSYNEQFFGPGTRLTVL.

This CDR3 is CASSLGDRGFGEQYF. The CDR3 nucleotides read TGTGCCAGCAGCTTAGGGGACAGGGGTTTCGGCGAGCAGTACTTC. J is TRBJ2-7 and V is TRBV7-8, with TRBD1 identical over 10 bases. This CDR3 spans 15 amino acids. CDR1 and CDR2 from the germline V gene are SGHVS and FQNEAQ. With V trimmed by 1 base and J by 6 bases, 6 bases remained unmatched.

V gene TRBV19 combines with J gene TRBJ1-5, with D perhaps matching TRBD1 (5 bases). Germline V gives CDR1 LNHDA, CDR2 SQIVND (reference sequence). The V end lost 8 bases, the J end lost 2 bases, and 13 bases lay between the germline ends. CDR3 size: 14 residues. CDR3 loop: CASLGTDGNQPQHF. In DNA, the CDR3 is TGTGCCAGTTTGGGGACGGACGGCAATCAGCCCCAGCATTTT. The variable domain in full, completed from reference TRBV19 and TRBJ1-5, reads DGGITQSPKYLFRKEGQNVTLSCEQNLNHDAMYWYRQDPGQGLRLIYYSQIVNDFQKGDIAEGYSVSREKKESFPLTVTSAQKNPTAFYLCASLGTDGNQPQHFGDGTRLSIL.

This chain uses TRBV4-2 with TRBJ1-4; D uncertain. The germline V and J ends were trimmed by 0 bases and 7 bases, with 12 bases remaining between them. Germline values: CDR1 LGHNA, CDR2 YNFKEQ. There are 15 residues in the CDR3. CDR3 nucleotide sequence: TGTGCCAGCAGCCAAGACGGCGGGGAATCTGAAAAACTGTTTTTT. This sequence encodes CASSQDGGESEKLFF.

The rearrangement joins TRBV5-4 to TRBJ1-1; possible D gene TRBD1, 5 bases. The CDR3 is 13 residues long. Germline CDR1 and CDR2: SGHNT and YYREEE (reference sequence). Trimming shortened V by 0 bases and J by 7 bases, and 10 bases separated the two germline ends. CDR3 coding DNA: TGTGCCAGCAGCTTGGCCTCGGGGGTTGAAGCTTTCTTT. Translating it yields CASSLASGVEAFF.

The chain uses TRBV9 and TRBJ2-1; D unresolved. V lost 4 bases, J lost 0 bases, and 5 bases lay in between. This CDR3 has 13 residues. Germline V gene sequence: CDR1 SGDLS, CDR2 YYNGEE. This CDR3 is CASSLGSYNEQFF. CDR3 nucleotide sequence: TGTGCCAGCAGCCTTGGCTCCTACAATGAGCAGTTCTTC.

This sequence joins TRBV23-1 and TRBJ1-5; weak D call: TRBD1 (6 bases). TRBV23-1 is flagged as an ORF with uncertain function. The length of the CDR3 is 17 residues. Deletions cut 1 base from V and 4 bases from J, with 17 bases between. The CDR3 sequence: CASSQCGWTVENQPQHF. CDR3 bases: TGCGCCAGCAGTCAATGCGGCTGGACAGTGGAAAATCAGCCCCAGCATTTT.

This chain connects TRBV7-3 to TRBJ1-1; D unclear. This CDR3 contains 13 residues. The V and J ends lost 3 bases and 6 bases respectively, with 11 bases between them. Germline loops: CDR1 SGHTA, CDR2 FQGTGA. In DNA form, the CDR3 reads TGTGCCAGCAGCTTTGGAATTGAGTCTGAAGCTTTCTTT. It is translated as CASSFGIESEAFF.

This sequence joins TRBV5-1 and TRBJ2-7; 9 nucleotides align to TRBD1. Germline loops: CDR1 SGHRS, CDR2 YFSETQ. After removal of 5 bases from V and 3 bases from J, the junction contained 6 bases not matched to a gene. The CDR3 extends over 14 amino acids. CDR3 protein: CASREGTGLYEQYF. Here the CDR3 DNA reads TGCGCCAGCAGGGAGGGGACAGGGCTCTACGAGCAGTACTTC.

This clone has just a few counts. V usage is TRBV6-6 and J usage is TRBJ2-3, with 10 bases lining up with TRBD2. CDR1 and CDR2 from the germline V gene are MNHNY and SVGAGI (reference sequence). V lost 5 bases, J lost 1 base, and 9 bases stayed unmatched. The CDR3 is 17 residues long. The CDR3 is CASSPNQRGGRTDTQYF. The DNA for the CDR3 is TGTGCCAGCAGTCCCAATCAGCGGGGGGGACGCACAGATACGCAGTATTTT.

The chain links TRBV2 to TRBJ2-5; TRBD1 might be the D (5 bases). CDR1 and CDR2 (germline): SNHLY, FYNNEI. V was cut by 4 bases and J by 5 bases, with 8 bases left in between. This CDR3 has 12 amino acids. The CDR3 nucleotides read TGTGCCAGCAGTGGACAGACTGAGACCCAGTACTTC. It is translated as CASSGQTETQYF. Full variable domain (remainder filled in from reference TRBV2 and TRBJ2-5): EPEVTQTPSHQVTQMGQEVILRCVPISNHLYFYWYRQILGQKVEFLVSFYNNEISEKSEIFDDQFSVERPDGSNFTLKIRSTKLEDSAMYFCASSGQTETQYFGPGTRLLVL.

The V call is TRBV28, the J call TRBJ2-7; perhaps TRBD1 as D (5 bases). V lost 8 bases to trimming and J lost 0 bases, with 14 bases between them. CDR1 is MDHEN and CDR2 is SYDVKM in the germline V gene. The CDR3 length is 14 residues. The CDR3 spells CASEIGRDSYEQYF. DNA for the CDR3: TGTGCCAGCGAAATCGGCAGGGACTCCTACGAGCAGTACTTC.

The V and J genes are TRBV4-3 and TRBJ1-6; D is undetermined. Trimming pared 0 bases from V and 11 bases from J, leaving 8 bases between. Germline V gene data show CDR1 as LGHNA and CDR2 as YSLEER. The CDR3 is made up of 13 amino acids. The DNA of the CDR3 is TGCGCCAGCAGCCAAGATCCCGTACCACCCCTCCACTTT. It codes for CASSQDPVPPLHF.

The chain carries TRBV28 and TRBJ1-6, with 9 bases matching TRBD1. Germline loops: CDR1 MDHEN, CDR2 SYDVKM. The CDR3 is 16 residues long. V shed 5 bases and J 10 bases; nucleotides not matched to a gene: 12. The CDR3 reads CASSTTPGQGNSPLHF. In nucleotides, the CDR3 is TGTGCCAGCAGTACAACACCGGGACAGGGTAACTCACCCCTCCACTTT. Looking up the rest from reference TRBV28 and TRBJ1-6 gives the full variable domain: DVKVTQSSRYLVKRTGEKVFLECVQDMDHENMFWYRQDPGLGLRLIYFSYDVKMKEKGDIPEGYSVSREKKERFSLILESASTNQTSMYLCASSTTPGQGNSPLHFGNGTRLTVT.